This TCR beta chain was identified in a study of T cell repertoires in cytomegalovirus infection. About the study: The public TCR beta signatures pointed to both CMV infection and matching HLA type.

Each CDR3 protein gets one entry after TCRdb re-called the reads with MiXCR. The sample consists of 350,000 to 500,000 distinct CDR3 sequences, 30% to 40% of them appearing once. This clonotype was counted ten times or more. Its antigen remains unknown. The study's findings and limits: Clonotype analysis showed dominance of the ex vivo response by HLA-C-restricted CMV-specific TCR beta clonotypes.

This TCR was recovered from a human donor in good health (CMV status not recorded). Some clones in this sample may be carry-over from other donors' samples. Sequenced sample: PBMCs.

The CDR3 loop reads CASSFGGGSGELFF. The CDR3, as DNA: TGTGCCAGCAGCTTTGGCGGGGGATCCGGGGAGCTGTTTTTT. The chain uses TRBV7-6 and TRBJ2-2, with 7 bases lining up with TRBD2. V trimming: 3 bases; J trimming: 6 bases; junction bases outside the gene matches: 4. The CDR3 spans 14 residues. CDR1 SGHVS and CDR2 FNYEAQ come from the germline V gene. The whole variable domain, remainder taken from reference TRBV7-6 and TRBJ2-2, is GAGVSQSPRYKVTKRGQDVALRCDPISGHVSLYWYRQALGQGPEFLTYFNYEAQQDKSGLPNDRFSAERPEGSISTLTIQRTEQRDSAMYRCASSFGGGSGELFFGEGSRLTVL.